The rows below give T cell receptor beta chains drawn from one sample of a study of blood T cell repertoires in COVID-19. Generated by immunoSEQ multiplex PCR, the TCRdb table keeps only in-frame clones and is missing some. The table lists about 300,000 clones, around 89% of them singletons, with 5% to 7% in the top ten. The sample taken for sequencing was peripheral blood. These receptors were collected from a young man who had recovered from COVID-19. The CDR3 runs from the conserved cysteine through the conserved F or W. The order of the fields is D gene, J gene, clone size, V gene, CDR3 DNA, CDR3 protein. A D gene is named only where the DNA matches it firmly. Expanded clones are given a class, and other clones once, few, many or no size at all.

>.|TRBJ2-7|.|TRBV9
TGTGCCAGCAGCGTAGGAGGGAGTGGGGCCTACGAGCAGTACTTC
CASSVGGSGAYEQYF
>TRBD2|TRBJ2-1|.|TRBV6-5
TGTGCCAGCAGTTACCGAACTAGCGGGGGGTCCGATGAGCAGTTCTTC
CASSYRTSGGSDEQFF
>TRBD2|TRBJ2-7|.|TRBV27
TGTGCCAGCAGTATCCTAGCGGGAGCGGGCGAGCAGTACTTC
CASSILAGAGEQYF
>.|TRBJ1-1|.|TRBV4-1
TGCGCCAGCAGCCAAGATCGGGGGGGGCGTGTAACTGAAGCTTTCTTT
CASSQDRGGRVTEAFF
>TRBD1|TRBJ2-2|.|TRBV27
TGTGCCAGCAGGAAAACGGACAGGGCCACCGGGGAGCTGTTTTTT
CASRKTDRATGELFF
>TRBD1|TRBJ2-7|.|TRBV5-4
TGTGCCAGCAGCTCCCGGGACAGATCCTACGAGCAGTACTTC
CASSSRDRSYEQYF
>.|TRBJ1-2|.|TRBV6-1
TGTGCCAGCAGTGAGTCCCCGGGAGGGCGGTTCTTC
CASSESPGGRFF
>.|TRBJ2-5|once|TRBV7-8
TGTGCCAGCAGCCCTCCGGTCCAAGAGACCCAGTACTTC
CASSPPVQETQYF
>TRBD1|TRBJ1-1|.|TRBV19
TGTGCCAGTAAGTGGGCAGGGGGCGCGGGCACTGAAGCTTTCTTT
CASKWAGGAGTEAFF
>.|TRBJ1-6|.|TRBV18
TGTGCCAGCTCACCAGGGGGGGATTCACCCCTCCACTTT
CASSPGGDSPLHF
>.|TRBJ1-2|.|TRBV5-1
TGCGCCAGCAGCCCCGGGCCGGCCGGGGGGCTCTATGGCTACACCTTC
CASSPGPAGGLYGYTF
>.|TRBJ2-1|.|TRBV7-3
TGTGCCAGCAGCTCCCTTGGGGGGAATGAGCAGTTCTTC
CASSSLGGNEQFF
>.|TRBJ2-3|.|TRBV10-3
TGTGCCATCAGTGAGAGCGGCGTTGATACGCAGTATTTT
CAISESGVDTQYF
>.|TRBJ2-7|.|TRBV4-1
TGCGCCAGCAGCCAAGCAGGGATGGTTGGCGAGCAGTACTTC
CASSQAGMVGEQYF
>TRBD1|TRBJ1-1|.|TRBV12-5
TGTGCTAGTGGTTTGGTGACAGGGGGGAACACTGAAGCTTTCTTT
CASGLVTGGNTEAFF
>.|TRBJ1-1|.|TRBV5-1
TGCGCCAGCAGCCCGTACAGGGAGAACACTGAAGCTTTCTTT
CASSPYRENTEAFF
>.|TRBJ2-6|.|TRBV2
TGTGCCAGCAGTCAGGAGGTCTCTGGGGCCAACGTCCTGACTTTC
CASSQEVSGANVLTF
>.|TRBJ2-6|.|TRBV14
TGTGCCAGCAGCCAGACGGGGTTGCAGGCCAACGTCCTGACTTTC
CASSQTGLQANVLTF
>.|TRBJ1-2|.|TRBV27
TGTGCCAGCAGTACTACCCAGACAGGCTCCTATGGCTACACCTTC
CASSTTQTGSYGYTF
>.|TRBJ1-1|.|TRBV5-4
TGTGCCAGCAGCTTGAGTCGCGAGAACACTGAAGCTTTCTTT
CASSLSRENTEAFF
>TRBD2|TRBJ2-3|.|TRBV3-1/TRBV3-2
TGTGCCAGCAGCCTACATACTAGCGGGGGTGGCACAGATACGCAGTATTTT
CASSLHTSGGGTDTQYF
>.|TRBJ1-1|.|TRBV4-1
TGCGCCAGCAGCCAAGATGGGGCAGGGATGTCGAACACTGAAGCTTTCTTT
CASSQDGAGMSNTEAFF